A selection of T cell receptor beta chains follows, all from one sample in a study of shared clonotypes between healthy human individuals. Using immunoSEQ multiplex PCR, the repertoire was profiled, and TCRdb retains in-frame clones only, with some absent. The sample contains roughly 570,000 clones, 95% to 98% of which appear only once. The specimen sequenced was naive CD8+ T cells sorted from blood. These receptors all stem from a man aged 30 to 39 in good health. Both conserved end residues are trimmed from each CDR3.

ASSLPSGSQNEQF	TRBV7-9	TRBJ2-1
ASAPRLAGGTTDTQY	TRBV4-1	TRBJ2-3
ASSVGTGETNEKLF	TRBV9	TRBJ1-4
ASSYSQEYGNEQF	TRBV6-6	TRBJ2-1
ATSNRDRSYEQY	TRBV27	TRBJ2-7
ASSRDSGAAYEQY	TRBV7-9	TRBJ2-7
ASSVVSDPYNEQF	TRBV9	TRBJ2-1
ASSDGLGISNQPQH	TRBV6-1	TRBJ1-5
ASSLQGPRAYNEQF	TRBV6-6	TRBJ2-1
SVEELSYNEQF	TRBV29-1	TRBJ2-1
SVLSGSTDTQY	TRBV29-1	TRBJ2-3
ASSQDWASGGYTDTQY	TRBV14	TRBJ2-3
AISESRLAYEQY	TRBV10-3	TRBJ2-7
ASSLRAYSSYEQY	TRBV27	TRBJ2-7
ASSSTSNYGYT	TRBV7-2	TRBJ1-2
ASSHQGAEAF	TRBV27	TRBJ1-1
ASSLAVLTGTEQY	TRBV5-1	TRBJ2-7
ASSLNYGTADEQY	TRBV11-2	TRBJ2-7
ASSPTTDSNQPQH	TRBV6-5	TRBJ1-5
ASSWGLAGYNEQF	TRBV27	TRBJ2-1
ASSLIVAGDHNEQF	TRBV7-9	TRBJ2-1
AGSMSITGELF	TRBV6-1	TRBJ2-2
ASNYTGQYCPEAF	TRBV9	TRBJ1-1
ASSSSYFYEQY	TRBV11-2	TRBJ2-7
ASSQWEGSDYEQY	TRBV4-1	TRBJ2-7
ASSQGRSTDTQY	TRBV4-1	TRBJ2-3
ASRDRVYEQY	TRBV2	TRBJ2-7
ASSSSGRVNRDEQY	TRBV7-2	TRBJ2-7
SVEDDTYEQY	TRBV29-1	TRBJ2-7
ASSPRTGANTEAF	TRBV19	TRBJ1-1
AARSGLEVDEQF	TRBV10-3	TRBJ2-1
ASSLQLASQPQH	TRBV28	TRBJ1-5
ASSYAGGYEQY	TRBV7-6	TRBJ2-7
ASSLSRVNYGYT	TRBV27	TRBJ1-2
ASSLLAGQETQY	TRBV27	TRBJ2-5
ASSLAPGSPY	TRBV7-9	TRBJ2-5
ASSVGGSEAF	TRBV9	TRBJ1-1
ASSILSNEQF	TRBV11-2	TRBJ2-1
ASSLLGQFLYEQY	TRBV5-8	TRBJ2-7
ASSQWAGGPYEQY	TRBV4-3	TRBJ2-7
ASSPGAPANTGELF	TRBV18	TRBJ2-2
AISGDRDEHGELF	TRBV10-3	TRBJ2-2
ASSLQGQFPYEQY	TRBV28	TRBJ2-7
ASSRDNRGNQPQH	TRBV7-9	TRBJ1-5
SADSGTITDTQY	TRBV29-1	TRBJ2-3
SVLTRGGLNELF	TRBV29-1	TRBJ1-4
ASSYAGGTDTQY	TRBV6-5	TRBJ2-3
ASSLGTGAYEQY	TRBV5-1	TRBJ2-7
ASISRGDDTQY	TRBV7-8	TRBJ2-3